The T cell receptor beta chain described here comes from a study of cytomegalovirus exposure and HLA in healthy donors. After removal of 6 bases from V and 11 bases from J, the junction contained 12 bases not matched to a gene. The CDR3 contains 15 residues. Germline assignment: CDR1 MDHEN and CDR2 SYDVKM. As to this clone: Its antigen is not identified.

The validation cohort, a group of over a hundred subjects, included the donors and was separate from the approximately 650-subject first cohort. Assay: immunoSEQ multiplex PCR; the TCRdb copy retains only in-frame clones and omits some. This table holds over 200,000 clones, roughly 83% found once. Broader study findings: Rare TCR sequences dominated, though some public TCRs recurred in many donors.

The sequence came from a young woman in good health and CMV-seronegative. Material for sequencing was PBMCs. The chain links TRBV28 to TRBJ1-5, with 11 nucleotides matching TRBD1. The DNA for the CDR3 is TGTGCCAGCAGAAGGGACAGGGGGGGGGCATTAGCCCAGCATTTT. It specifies CASRRDRGGALAQHF.